These 22 T cell receptor beta chains were sequenced from one sample in a study of CD8 T cells in Susac syndrome. With random hexamers, about 0.5 to 1 ug RNA was reverse transcribed. TCRdb redid the calling of the immunoSEQ multiplex PCR reads with MiXCR, one entry per CDR3 protein. In the table there are about 200,000 distinct CDR3 sequences, 90% to 95% of which are singletons. Sequencing was done on a sample of CD4+ T cells from PBMCs. The receptor set was obtained from a human donor with Susac syndrome.

The V and J genes are TRBV11-2 and TRBJ2-7; TRBD1 matches at 8 bases. The CDR3 loop spans 14 amino acids. Per the germline V gene, CDR1 is SGHAT and CDR2 is FQNNGV. Trimming took 8 bases from V and 4 from J; bases not matched to a gene: 10. CDR3 sequence: CASGVDRERYEQYF. CDR3 nucleotide sequence: TGTGCCAGCGGGGTGGACAGGGAAAGGTACGAGCAGTACTTC. The full variable domain, its missing parts supplied by reference TRBV11-2 and TRBJ2-7, is EAGVAQSPRYKIIEKRQSVAFWCNPISGHATLYWYQQILGQGPKLLIQFQNNGVVDDSQLPKDRFSAERLKGVDSTLKIQPAKLEDSAVYLCASGVDRERYEQYFGPGTRLTVT.

The chain is built from TRBV12-3 or TRBV12-4 and TRBJ1-1; 7 nucleotides agree with TRBD1. CDR3 length: 13 residues. Trimming took 5 bases from V and 5 from J; bases not matched to a gene: 5. The CDR3: CASSPFRGTEAFF. The CDR3 region has the DNA TGTGCCAGCAGTCCATTCAGGGGGACTGAAGCTTTCTTT.

CDR3 bases: TGCGCCAGCAGCCAAGTGGTGTGGACATGGGACAGGGCGGTTCAGCCCCAGCATTTT. Encoded protein: CASSQVVWTWDRAVQPQHF. The chain carries TRBV4-1 and TRBJ1-5; 9 bases agree with TRBD1. CDR1 is MGHRA and CDR2 is YSYEKL in the germline V gene. V trimming: 1 base; J trimming: 6 bases; junction bases outside the gene matches: 16. The CDR3 covers 19 residues.

The chain employs TRBV9 and TRBJ2-2; D is uncertain. CDR1 is SGDLS, CDR2 YYNGEE, per germline. The V end was cut by 4 bases, the J end by 1 base, with 20 bases between. The CDR3 sequence is 18 residues long. This CDR3 is CASSPLASGPLNTGELFF. CDR3 DNA: TGTGCCAGCAGCCCCCTGGCGTCAGGACCACTGAACACCGGGGAGCTGTTTTTT.

The CDR3 protein is CASSESGTVNEKLFF. In DNA form, the CDR3 reads TGTGCCAGCAGTGAATCGGGGACAGTTAATGAAAAACTGTTTTTT. The rearrangement links TRBV25-1 to TRBJ1-4, with TRBD1 identical over 7 bases. The CDR3 spans 15 residues. With 1 base clipped from V and 4 bases from J, the junction kept 3 bases outside the gene matches. CDR1 and CDR2 from the germline V gene are MGHDK and SYGVNS. The whole variable domain, remainder taken from reference TRBV25-1 and TRBJ1-4, is EADIYQTPRYLVIGTGKKITLECSQTMGHDKMYWYQQDPGMELHLIHYSYGVNSTEKGDLSSESTVSRIRTEHFPLTLESARPSHTSQYLCASSESGTVNEKLFFGSGTQLSVL.

The chain recombines TRBV27 with TRBJ1-2; TRBD1 agrees at 12 bases. The CDR3 loop spans 13 amino acids. CDR1 and CDR2 from the germline V gene are MNHEY and SMNVEV (reference sequence). Trimming at V came to 4 bases and at J to 11 bases, leaving 5 bases not matched to a gene. CDR3 sequence (DNA): TGTGCCAGCAGTTCCGGGACAGGGGGCCCGTACACCTTC. It yields the protein CASSSGTGGPYTF.

V and J are TRBV30 and TRBJ2-4; possibly TRBD2 for D (6 bases). The CDR3 extends over 13 amino acids. Germline V gene lookup returns CDR1 GTSNPN and CDR2 SVGIG (reference sequence). Trimming shortened V by 8 bases and J by 1 base, and 12 bases separated the two germline ends. The CDR3 nucleotides are TGTGCCCCGTGGGGGGTTGCCAAAAACATTCAGTACTTC. Its protein is CAPWGVAKNIQYF.

This chain uses TRBV7-9 with TRBJ1-5; 7 nucleotides agree with TRBD1. Germline V gene data show CDR1 as SEHNR and CDR2 as FQNEAQ (reference sequence). The CDR3 contains 14 residues. With V trimmed by 4 bases and J by 6 bases, 6 bases remained unmatched. CDR3 sequence reads: CASSSDRESQPQHF. In DNA form, the CDR3 reads TGTGCCAGCAGCTCCGACAGGGAAAGTCAGCCCCAGCATTTT.

The chain has TRBV6-5 and TRBJ2-3, with 9 positions matching TRBD2. Germline loops: CDR1 MNHEY, CDR2 SVGAGI. V lost 2 bases to trimming and J lost 3 bases; unmatched junction nucleotides: 3. CDR3 length: 15 residues. CDR3 DNA: TGTGCCAGCAGTTACGCGGGGGGGAGTACAGATACGCAGTATTTT. Translation: CASSYAGGSTDTQYF.

CDR3 loop: CASNRKKRGEEKLFF. The CDR3 DNA reads as TGTGCCAGTAACCGCAAAAAGAGGGGTGAAGAAAAACTGTTTTTT. The gene calls are TRBV19 and TRBJ1-4, with D maybe TRBD1 (5 bases). This CDR3 contains 15 residues. Trimming removed 7 bases from V and 8 bases from J, with 20 bases in between. From germline, CDR1 is LNHDA and CDR2 SQIVND (reference sequence).

The chain combines TRBV10-3 with TRBJ2-7; 7 bases are a match to TRBD1. Germline V gene lookup returns CDR1 ENHRY and CDR2 SYGVKD. Losses at the gene ends were 5 bases for V and 0 bases for J; bases not matched to a gene: 1. The CDR3 consists of 13 residues. CDR3 amino acids: CAISSGGSYEQYF. The CDR3 DNA sequence: TGTGCCATCAGTTCAGGGGGCTCCTACGAGCAGTACTTC.

The V call is TRBV6-1, the J call TRBJ2-3, with TRBD2 matching over 11 bases. CDR1 is MNHNS, CDR2 SASEGT, per germline. The CDR3 is 18 residues long. V was clipped by 6 bases and J by 0 bases; unmatched bases: 11. The CDR3 spells CASSQTSGGDLSTDTQYF. CDR3 in DNA: TGTGCCAGCAGCCAAACTAGCGGGGGCGACCTTAGCACAGATACGCAGTATTTT.

The chain has TRBV12-3 or TRBV12-4 and TRBJ2-7, with TRBD2 identical over 11 bases. V lost 0 bases to trimming and J lost 3 bases; unmatched junction nucleotides: 4. The CDR3 is 16 amino acids. The CDR3 protein is CASSLALAGGLYEQYF. The DNA for the CDR3 is TGTGCCAGCAGTTTAGCGCTAGCGGGAGGACTCTACGAGCAGTACTTC.

The V gene is TRBV28, the J gene TRBJ2-1; D is possibly TRBD2 (5 bases). The germline gives CDR1 MDHEN, CDR2 SYDVKM. V shed 3 bases and J shed 7 bases, with 10 bases lying between them. This CDR3 region has 13 residues. CDR3 region: CASSFSGDNEQFF. CDR3 nucleotides: TGTGCCAGCAGTTTTTCCGGGGATAATGAGCAGTTCTTC.

This clonotype was observed a single time. The chain recombines TRBV6-1 with TRBJ1-5, with D unclear. The CDR3 contains 13 residues. V was trimmed by 7 bases and J by 3 bases, leaving 10 bases between them. CDR1 and CDR2 (germline): MNHNS, SASEGT. The CDR3 DNA reads TGTGCCAGCAAAGGCAGCTTCAATCAGCCCCAGCATTTT. Translated, it gives CASKGSFNQPQHF.

As DNA, the CDR3 is TGCAGTGCTAGTCCAGGGATCGGCTACACCTTC. It codes for CSASPGIGYTF. This chain connects TRBV20-1 to TRBJ1-2; D possibly corresponds to TRBD1 (5 bases). Germline V gene data show CDR1 as DFQATT and CDR2 as SNEGSKA (reference sequence). The CDR3 runs 11 residues. V gave up 3 bases and J gave up 8 bases, with 10 bases separating them.

The rearrangement links TRBV24-1 to TRBJ2-1, with 10 bases lining up with TRBD2. The V gene's germline CDR1 is KGHDR and CDR2 SFDVKD. V was clipped by 9 bases and J by 9 bases; unmatched bases: 19. This CDR3 spans 17 amino acids. The CDR3 nucleotides read TGTGCCACCTCCCAAGGAGCGGGGGGGCGAATAGGTAGTGAGCAGTTCTTC. Its translation is CATSQGAGGRIGSEQFF.

The DNA for the CDR3 is TGTGCCAGCAGTTCGGGACACGGCTATGGCTACACCTTC. Translation gives CASSSGHGYGYTF. The chain couples TRBV12-3 or TRBV12-4 to TRBJ1-2; the D gene is possibly TRBD1 (6 bases). CDR3 size: 13 residues. V lost 4 bases to trimming and J lost 4 bases, with 10 bases between them.

The chain links TRBV19 to TRBJ1-5; no clear D. The CDR3 is made up of 13 amino acids. V lost 2 bases, J lost 9 bases, and 11 bases lay in between. Germline V gene data show CDR1 as LNHDA and CDR2 as SQIVND (reference sequence). DNA of the CDR3: TGTGCCAGTAGTATATTCGACATGGGGCCCCAGCATTTT. As protein: CASSIFDMGPQHF.

This chain connects TRBV5-1 to TRBJ1-1; 8 bases map to TRBD1. This CDR3 is built from 15 residues. The J segment lost 7 bases and the V segment lost 0 bases, leaving 8 bases of the junction unmatched. Germline V gene data show CDR1 as SGHRS and CDR2 as YFSETQ. CDR3 DNA sequence: TGCGCCAGCAGCTTGGCCGCAGGGGGCGTTTTTGAAGCTTTCTTT. Its protein is CASSLAAGGVFEAFF.

This clonotype was found once. The chain links TRBV3-1 to TRBJ2-7; 13 bases agree with TRBD2. The germline gives CDR1 LGHDT, CDR2 YNNKEL (reference sequence). Losses at the gene ends were 5 bases for V and 3 bases for J; bases not matched to a gene: 4. This CDR3 has 15 amino acids. CDR3 amino acids: CASSNRLAGGYEQYF. In nucleotides, the CDR3 is TGTGCCAGCAGCAATAGACTAGCGGGGGGCTACGAGCAGTACTTC.

This chain links TRBV12-3 or TRBV12-4 with TRBJ1-3; D is undetermined. This CDR3 contains 15 residues. V dropped 1 base and J dropped 0 bases, with 7 bases sitting between them. CDR3 nucleotides: TGTGCCAGCAGTTTAGGAGCTAACTCTGGAAACACCATATATTTT. It specifies CASSLGANSGNTIYF.